A selection of T cell receptor beta chains follows, all from one sample in a study of blood T cell repertoires in COVID-19. Measured with immunoSEQ multiplex PCR; TCRdb has only the in-frame clones, and not every one. The repertoire holds roughly 230,000 clones, with roughly 91% as singletons. What was sequenced was PBMCs or T cells enriched from blood (not recorded which). These receptors all come from a woman aged 30 to 39 with acute COVID-19. Each CDR3 is given with its conserved first and last residue. The D gene is left open where the match is weak. Expanded clones are given a class, and other clones once, few, many or no size at all.

TRBV28	18	TRBD1	.	TRBJ1-2	TGTGCCAGTCGAGAGATCCCGGGACAGGGGGTGTTTAACTATGGCTACACCTTC	CASREIPGQGVFNYGYTF
TRBV7-9	15	TRBD2	.	TRBJ2-1	TGTGCCAGCAGCCCCTGGGGGGGGGTCTACAATGAGCAGTTCTTC	CASSPWGGVYNEQFF
TRBV2	14	.	.	TRBJ1-5	TGTGCCAGCAGTGATGCGGGGGGCGTAGAGCCCCAGCATTTT	CASSDAGGVEPQHF
TRBV10-3	12	.	.	TRBJ1-1	TGTGCCATTGGACAGCTGAACACTGAAGCTTTCTTT	CAIGQLNTEAFF
TRBV5-4	12	.	.	TRBJ1-2	TGTGCCAGCAGCTTGGAGTATAGTGGCTACACCTTC	CASSLEYSGYTF
TRBV6-5	13	TRBD1	.	TRBJ1-1	TGTGCCAGCAGGGGGACAGGGAGCACTGAAGCTTTCTTT	CASRGTGSTEAFF
TRBV30	10	.	.	TRBJ1-1	TGTGCCTGGCTTGGCAGGGAAGCTTTCTTT	CAWLGREAFF
TRBV5-1	14	.	.	TRBJ2-1	TGCGCCAGCAGCCCCAATCCTGGAGGGAGTGAGCAGTTCTTC	CASSPNPGGSEQFF
TRBV7-2	15	TRBD1	.	TRBJ1-4	TGTGCCAGCAGTTGGACCGGGACAGGCCCTGAAAAACTGTTTTTT	CASSWTGTGPEKLFF
TRBV6-5	15	TRBD2	.	TRBJ2-3	TGTGCCAGCGGGCCTAGCGGGGGGGCGACAGATACGCAGTATTTT	CASGPSGGATDTQYF
TRBV21-1	16	.	once	TRBJ2-3	TGTGCCAGCAGCAAAGGGCTAGCGGGGGGAAAAGATACGCAGTATTTT	CASSKGLAGGKDTQYF
TRBV30	14	.	.	TRBJ1-2	TGTGCCTGGAGTGTAAGGGAACGGGGCTATGGCTACACCTTC	CAWSVRERGYGYTF
TRBV12-3/TRBV12-4	13	.	.	TRBJ1-6	TGTGCCAGCAGTTTGCAAGCCGATTCACCCCTCCACTTT	CASSLQADSPLHF
TRBV29-1	14	TRBD2	.	TRBJ2-1	TGCAGCGTTGATCCTAGCGGGGTGAATAATGAGCAGTTCTTC	CSVDPSGVNNEQFF
TRBV30	13	TRBD1	.	TRBJ1-1	TGTGCCTGGGGGGGACAGGCCAACACTGAAGCTTTCTTT	CAWGGQANTEAFF
TRBV19	14	TRBD1	.	TRBJ1-5	TGTGCCAGTAGTTCCAGACAGGGCCCCTCAGCCCAGCATTTT	CASSSRQGPSAQHF
TRBV7-9	12	.	few	TRBJ1-2	TGTGCCAGCAGCTTAATCGCCGGTGGCTACACCTTC	CASSLIAGGYTF
TRBV6-2/TRBV6-3	16	TRBD2	few	TRBJ2-7	TGTGCCAGCAGTTACTGGAGCGGGGGGGTAGCGGACGAGCAGTACTTC	CASSYWSGGVADEQYF
TRBV5-1	15	.	.	TRBJ1-1	TGCGCCAGCAGCTTTACCGGGTCTGTGAACACTGAAGCTTTCTTT	CASSFTGSVNTEAFF
TRBV7-2	16	.	.	TRBJ2-7	TGTGCCAGCAGTCCCAAAAGTGGAGTATCGACCTACGAGCAGTACTTC	CASSPKSGVSTYEQYF
TRBV5-6	15	TRBD1	.	TRBJ2-2	TGTGCCAGCGAGAGGACAGGGTTGGGCACCGGGGAGCTGTTTTTT	CASERTGLGTGELFF
TRBV5-5	12	.	few	TRBJ2-2	TGTGCCAGCAGCTTTATAACCGGGGAGCTGTTTTTT	CASSFITGELFF
TRBV6-2/TRBV6-3	15	TRBD1	few	TRBJ1-5	TGTGCCAGCAGTTACGGGACAGTGCGCAATCAGCCCCAGCATTTT	CASSYGTVRNQPQHF
TRBV5-5	14	.	few	TRBJ1-1	TGTGCCAGCAGCCCCGAGGGGGATGACACTGAAGCTTTCTTT	CASSPEGDDTEAFF
TRBV19	16	.	.	TRBJ2-5	TGTGCCAGTAGTATAGAGCTCGGGGGTGCTCAAGAGACCCAGTACTTC	CASSIELGGAQETQYF
TRBV4-2	15	.	once	TRBJ2-7	TGTGCCAGCAGCCAAGATCATTGGAGCTCCTACGAGCAGTACTTC	CASSQDHWSSYEQYF
TRBV19	13	.	.	TRBJ1-2	TGTGCCAGTAGTATGTCGCAGGGTGATGGCTACACCTTC	CASSMSQGDGYTF
TRBV28	11	.	.	TRBJ2-7	TGTGCCAGCAGGGCCTCCTACGAGCAGTACTTC	CASRASYEQYF
TRBV30	17	.	.	TRBJ1-1	TGTGCCTGGAGCGCCCTTGTAAATTCACAGGGCGGGACTGAAGCTTTCTTT	CAWSALVNSQGGTEAFF
TRBV27	15	.	.	TRBJ1-1	TGTGCCAGCAGTTTACGGGCAGGGGCGGGGGGTGAAGCTTTCTTT	CASSLRAGAGGEAFF
TRBV5-1	20	TRBD2	.	TRBJ2-7	TGCGCCAGCAGCTTGAGCCGCGAGGTCGCGAGTCTAGGGAGGGGCTACGAGCAGTACTTC	CASSLSREVASLGRGYEQYF
TRBV7-2	18	TRBD1	.	TRBJ2-6	TGTGCCAGCAGCTTAACGGGACAGGGAGGATACGGGGCCAACGTCCTGACTTTC	CASSLTGQGGYGANVLTF
TRBV5-6	14	TRBD1	.	TRBJ2-7	TGTGCCAGCACCCTTCGGGACAGGGGCTACGAGCAGTACTTC	CASTLRDRGYEQYF
TRBV11-2	13	.	once	TRBJ2-5	TGTGCCAGCAGCTTCATCGCCGGGGAGACCCAGTACTTC	CASSFIAGETQYF
TRBV2	14	TRBD1	once	TRBJ2-7	TGTGCCAGCAGCGCCCCGACAGGGTTCCACGAGCAGTACTTC	CASSAPTGFHEQYF
TRBV19	15	.	.	TRBJ1-5	TGTGCCAGTAGTATTGTCAGGGAGGGCAATCAGCCCCAGCATTTT	CASSIVREGNQPQHF
TRBV7-2	13	.	.	TRBJ1-5	TGTGCCAGCAGCTTGTCGGGAGATCAGCCCCAGCATTTT	CASSLSGDQPQHF
TRBV7-8	15	TRBD1	.	TRBJ1-2	TGTGCCAGCAGCTTAGCGACAGGGGGCTCAAGTGGCTACACCTTC	CASSLATGGSSGYTF
TRBV7-6	16	.	.	TRBJ2-4	TGTGCCAGCAGCTTAGCAGGAGGTGGGGTCGGCAACATTCAGTACTTC	CASSLAGGGVGNIQYF
TRBV3-1/TRBV3-2	13	.	.	TRBJ1-5	TGTGCCAGCAGCCTTGGGGGGGCTCAGCCCCAGCATTTT	CASSLGGAQPQHF
TRBV27	17	TRBD2	.	TRBJ2-3	TGTGCCAGCAGTTTATTGGGGACTAGCGGCCCCACAGATACGCAGTATTTT	CASSLLGTSGPTDTQYF
TRBV4-1	15	TRBD1	few	TRBJ1-1	TGCGCCAGCAGCCGCATGGCGACAGGGGACGATGAAGCTTTCTTT	CASSRMATGDDEAFF
TRBV28	12	.	.	TRBJ2-7	TGTGCCAGCAGCCTGGGGGGCTACGAGCAGTACTTC	CASSLGGYEQYF
TRBV18	16	TRBD1	.	TRBJ1-1	TGTGCCAGCTCACTCAGCCGGGACAGGGAGAACACTGAAGCTTTCTTT	CASSLSRDRENTEAFF
TRBV18	17	.	.	TRBJ1-1	TGTGCCAGCTCACCAGAAAGAGCGGTAGCCGTAAACACTGAAGCTTTCTTT	CASSPERAVAVNTEAFF
TRBV5-1	15	TRBD1	.	TRBJ1-1	TGCGCCAGCAGCTTCGGACAGGGGATGAACACTGAAGCTTTCTTT	CASSFGQGMNTEAFF
TRBV7-8	14	.	.	TRBJ1-1	TGTGCCAGCAGCTTAAGATCCGGGGACACTGAAGCTTTCTTT	CASSLRSGDTEAFF
TRBV5-6	17	TRBD2	.	TRBJ2-7	TGTGCCAGCAGCTTGATGCTAGCGGGGGGCAGCTCCTACGAGCAGTACTTC	CASSLMLAGGSSYEQYF
TRBV10-3	16	.	.	TRBJ2-2	TGTGCCATCAGTGAGTCGTTTGGGCAGGGTACCGGGGAGCTGTTTTTT	CAISESFGQGTGELFF
TRBV23-1	13	TRBD1	.	TRBJ2-1	TGCGCCAGCAGTCAACGACAGGGGCATGAGCAGTTCTTC	CASSQRQGHEQFF